This T cell receptor beta chain was recovered during a study of T cell changes during pregnancy in multiple sclerosis. The CDR3 is made up of 16 amino acids. Trimming took off 1 base at V and 4 bases at J, with 15 bases between the two ends. CDR1 SNHLY and CDR2 FYNNEI come from the germline V gene. Method: immunoSEQ multiplex PCR; TCRdb's copy keeps in-frame clones and lacks some. The data hold around 26,000 clones, with 88% observed a single time. The TCR comes from a female donor in good health, enrolled as a control in a pregnancy study. This material consisted of CD4+ T cells from peripheral blood mononuclear cells, taken in the first trimester of pregnancy. The chain employs TRBV2 and TRBJ2-3, with D maybe TRBD2 (5 bases). For the CDR3, the DNA is TGTGCCAGCAGTGAAGTCAAAGGCTGGGGAGCAGATACGCAGTATTTT. This encodes CASSEVKGWGADTQYF.